This T cell receptor beta chain was profiled in a study of T cells in localized non-small cell lung cancer. Study results and limitations: The tumor had only one region sequenced, so heterogeneity remains possible. It was uninvolved adjacent lung that showed the highest T cell clonality, exceeding tumor. For the top 100 tumor clones, a median roughly 55 also appeared in adjacent lung. A raised T cell density in blood coincided with lengthier overall survival.

In this sample, this clone turned up once. No antigen is known for it. Germline V gene sequence: CDR1 SQVTM, CDR2 ANQGSEA. V shed 4 bases and J 5 bases; nucleotides not matched to a gene: 4. The CDR3 extends over 13 amino acids. Repertoires were generated with immunoSEQ multiplex PCR, while TCRdb's copy carries only in-frame clones and drops some. The table lists around 20,000 clones, around 90% of them singletons. Material: peripheral blood, obtained before any cancer treatment. This sequence joins TRBV29-1 and TRBJ2-2, with 7 bases fitting TRBD1. The clonotype was recovered from a woman aged 40-70 years with stage I lung adenocarcinoma. CDR3 in DNA: TGCAGCGTTGCGGACAGGCTAACCGGGGAGCTGTTTTTT. Translation: CSVADRLTGELFF.